Each of the 9 T cell receptor beta chains below was sequenced from the same sample in a study of post-analysis software for immune sequencing data. The study, taken as a whole, reports: Five TRBV segments (TRBV5-6, TRBV5-1 and TRBV20-1 among them) occurred more frequently in patients than in controls.

Their specific antigens are unknown. TCR beta cDNA libraries included unique molecular identifiers. TCRdb called the PCR reads again in MiXCR, with one record for every CDR3 protein. The sample has 750,000 to 950,000 distinct CDR3 sequences, around 53% seen once. Sequencing was carried out using blood. The receptors shown here come from a girl between 5 and 17 years old with multiple sclerosis.

The CDR3 is CSGSGRSYNEQFF. The DNA of the CDR3 is TGCAGCGGTAGCGGGAGGTCATACAATGAGCAGTTCTTC. The V and J genes are TRBV29-1 and TRBJ2-1; 10 bases are a match to TRBD2. The CDR3 runs to 13 residues. The germline V gene encodes CDR1 SQVTM and CDR2 ANQGSEA. V trimming: 7 bases; J trimming: 4 bases; junction bases outside the gene matches: 4.

This clonotype has a single count. This rearrangement joins TRBV29-1 to TRBJ1-1; possible D gene TRBD1, 5 bases. The germline V gene encodes CDR1 SQVTM and CDR2 ANQGSEA. This CDR3 comprises 15 residues. Trimming removed 0 bases from V and 1 base from J, with 12 bases in between. The CDR3 reads CSVEDVWGANTEAFF. The DNA for the CDR3 is TGCAGCGTTGAAGATGTTTGGGGCGCGAACACTGAAGCTTTCTTT.

The genes are TRBV6-4 and TRBJ2-1, with D possibly being TRBD1 or TRBD2 (5 bases each). Trimming took 3 bases from V and 9 from J, leaving 15 bases between them. The CDR3 runs 14 residues. Germline V lookup: CDR1 MRHNA, CDR2 SNTAGT. The CDR3 is CASSEGRARGEQFF. The CDR3 nucleotides read TGTGCCAGCAGTGAGGGCAGGGCCCGGGGTGAGCAGTTCTTC.

With respect to this clonotype: One end of the junction varies from germline; a read error may be responsible. CDR3 DNA: TGTGTCAGCAGCTCTAGCCGACAGACAAACAATGAGCAGTTCTTC. It codes for CVSSSSRQTNNEQFF. This rearrangement joins TRBV7-2 to TRBJ2-1, with D perhaps matching TRBD1 or TRBD2 (5 bases each). The CDR3 runs 15 residues. Germline CDR1 is SGHTA and CDR2 is FQGNSA.

The V gene is TRBV7-9, the J gene TRBJ2-7; TRBD1 is a possible D gene (5 bases). Germline V gene data show CDR1 as SEHNR and CDR2 as FQNEAQ (reference sequence). Trimming took 3 bases from V and 3 from J, leaving 12 bases between them. The CDR3 is 14 residues long. DNA for the CDR3: TGTGCCAGCAGCTTCGGACAAGGAGTCTACGAGCAGTACTTC. Its protein is CASSFGQGVYEQYF.

V usage is TRBV20-1 and J usage is TRBJ1-1; possible D gene TRBD1, 6 bases. The ends were cut back, 3 bases at V and 4 bases at J, with 12 bases in the middle. There are 13 residues in the CDR3. CDR1 is DFQATT and CDR2 is SNEGSKA in the germline V gene (reference sequence). Here the CDR3 reads CSASGGGLTEAFF. CDR3 sequence (DNA): TGCAGTGCTAGTGGGGGGGGGCTCACTGAAGCTTTCTTT.

The chain carries TRBV3-1 and TRBJ1-2; 9 bases fit TRBD1. The germline V gene encodes CDR1 LGHDT and CDR2 YNNKEL (reference sequence). Losses at the gene ends were 7 bases for V and 2 bases for J; bases not matched to a gene: 5. The CDR3 is made up of 14 amino acids. CDR3 coding DNA: TGTGCCAGCACCTCGGGACAGGGCAACTATGGCTACACCTTC. As protein: CASTSGQGNYGYTF.

The rearrangement joins TRBV5-1 to TRBJ2-1; TRBD1 agrees at 9 bases. This CDR3 is built from 13 residues. Germline V gives CDR1 SGHRS, CDR2 YFSETQ. V dropped 4 bases and J dropped 7; count of bases not matched to a gene: 3. The CDR3, as DNA: TGCGCCAGCAGCCGGGACAGGGTTAATGAGCAGTTCTTC. It specifies CASSRDRVNEQFF.

There are a few counts of this clonotype. The chain recombines TRBV20-1 with TRBJ2-7; 15 bases map to TRBD2. The CDR3 length is 17 residues. The V and J ends lost 4 bases and 0 bases, in that order; junction bases with no gene match: 7. Germline V gene sequence: CDR1 DFQATT, CDR2 SNEGSKA (reference sequence). CDR3 residues: CSATGLAGGPYSYEQYF. CDR3 in DNA: TGCAGTGCTACTGGACTAGCGGGAGGGCCTTACTCCTACGAGCAGTACTTC.